This T cell receptor beta chain is drawn from a study of T-cell memory formation after mild COVID-19. On the study more broadly: The study found TCR clusters largely donor specific. Study-level results: Mainly in CM and EM were contracting CD4+ clones; CD8+ were in EMRA. Contracting clones, day 15 to 85, had balanced CD4/CD8, and later expanders favored CD4+. There were some responding clones in pre-infection memory, which suggested that cross-reactive memory had joined.

TCRdb analysed the 5' RACE reads with MiXCR anew, one entry per CDR3 protein. The table lists tens of thousands of distinct CDR3 sequences, more than 12% of them singletons, with under 45% in the top ten. V was clipped by 4 bases and J by 5 bases; unmatched bases: 5. Looked up from germline, CDR1 is SQVTM and CDR2 is ANQGSEA. This CDR3 comprises 16 residues. This clonotype has a handful of counts. Its antigen is undetermined. Sequencing was carried out using PBMCs or a T cell subset sorted from them (not recorded which). This chain links TRBV29-1 with TRBJ2-4, with TRBD2 matching 16 bases. The receptor was isolated from a man between 18 and 29 years old who had mild COVID-19 (a few samples of this study predate the infection). Cell type and time point are not known. The CDR3 DNA reads as TGCAGCGTTGCCGGGACTAGCGGGGGGGTCGAAAACATTCAGTACTTC. Amino acid sequence: CSVAGTSGGVENIQYF.